This is a list of T cell receptor beta chains from one sample in a study of blood T cell repertoires in COVID-19. The data were produced by immunoSEQ multiplex PCR, yet TCRdb's version contains in-frame clones alone and is incomplete. The table lists around 220,000 clones, 70% to 90% of them singletons. The source material was peripheral blood. All receptors derive from a young man with active or convalescent COVID-19. CDR3s include the opening cysteine and the closing phenylalanine or tryptophan. Each record gives: D gene, V gene, J gene, clone size, CDR3 protein, CDR3 DNA. A D gene is named only where the DNA matches it firmly. Not every row has a clone size; where given, it reads once, few, many or a size class.

>NA|TRBV21-1|TRBJ1-5|NA
CASSTSGNQPQHF
TGTGCCAGCAGTACGTCAGGAAATCAGCCCCAGCATTTT
>NA|TRBV6-2/TRBV6-3|TRBJ1-2|NA
CASSYDRIYGYTF
TGTGCCAGCAGTTACGACAGGATCTATGGCTACACCTTC
>TRBD2|TRBV4-1|TRBJ2-3|NA
CASSQDRASGIPDTQYF
TGCGCCAGCAGCCAAGATCGGGCTAGCGGGATCCCAGATACGCAGTATTTT
>NA|TRBV6-4|TRBJ1-1|NA
CASSRGATTEAFF
TGTGCCAGCAGTCGGGGGGCGACCACTGAAGCTTTCTTT
>NA|TRBV19|TRBJ1-5|NA
CATTTSAASRNQPQHF
TGTGCCACCACCACATCCGCCGCCAGTCGCAATCAGCCCCAGCATTTT
>TRBD1|TRBV30|TRBJ1-5|few
CAWSGQGLHQPQHF
TGTGCCTGGAGTGGACAGGGGCTGCACCAGCCCCAGCATTTT
>NA|TRBV21-1|TRBJ1-6|NA
CASIMDSHNSPLHF
TGTGCCAGCATCATGGACTCCCATAATTCACCCCTCCACTTT
>TRBD1|TRBV5-1|TRBJ2-3|NA
CASRPDRGVTDTQYF
TGCGCCAGCAGACCAGACAGGGGGGTCACAGATACGCAGTATTTT
>TRBD2|TRBV14|TRBJ2-5|NA
CASSHPGRVETQYF
TGTGCCAGCAGCCACCCGGGGAGGGTAGAGACCCAGTACTTC
>NA|TRBV6-5|TRBJ1-4|NA
CASSYSSGGPMLFF
TGTGCCAGCAGTTACTCGAGCGGGGGGCCGATGCTGTTTTTT
>TRBD1|TRBV2|TRBJ1-6|NA
CASSLSGQANSPLHF
TGTGCCAGCAGTCTGTCTGGACAGGCGAATTCACCCCTCCACTTT
>NA|TRBV12-2|TRBJ2-3|NA
CASRLEIPGPDTQYF
TGTGCAAGTCGCTTAGAGATCCCTGGCCCAGATACGCAGTATTTT
>TRBD1|TRBV7-6|TRBJ2-3|NA
CASSRQTGGRTDTQYF
TGTGCCAGCAGCAGACAGACAGGGGGCCGGACAGATACGCAGTATTTT
>TRBD1|TRBV24-1|TRBJ1-1|NA
CATSKGDRDEAFF
TGTGCCACCAGTAAGGGGGACAGGGATGAAGCTTTCTTT
>NA|TRBV3-1/TRBV3-2|TRBJ1-1|NA
CASSRGGAEAFF
TGTGCCAGCAGCCGGGGTGGGGCCGAAGCTTTCTTT
>NA|TRBV27|TRBJ1-2|NA
CASRKTGLGGYTF
TGTGCCAGCAGGAAAACAGGGCTTGGGGGCTACACCTTC
>TRBD1|TRBV28|TRBJ1-6|NA
CASSTGDRGNSPLHF
TGTGCCAGCAGTACCGGGGACAGGGGTAATTCACCCCTCCACTTT
>TRBD1|TRBV27|TRBJ1-2|NA
CASSPRDRDGYTF
TGTGCCAGCAGTCCCAGGGACAGGGATGGCTACACCTTC
>TRBD1|TRBV14|TRBJ2-2|once
CASSQAGTGYGELFF
TGTGCCAGCAGCCAGGCCGGGACAGGGTACGGGGAGCTGTTTTTT
>NA|TRBV15|TRBJ1-6|NA
CATSKEKAGQVFLSSKVNSPLHF
TGTGCCACCAGCAAGGAGAAGGCAGGGCAGGTTTTTTTGAGCTCCAAGGTCAATTCACCCCTCCACTTT
>TRBD1|TRBV30|TRBJ1-5|NA
CAWSVGDRVVQPQHF
TGTGCCTGGAGTGTAGGGGACAGGGTGGTACAGCCCCAGCATTTT
>NA|TRBV9|TRBJ1-1|NA
CASSGRDYTEAFF
TGTGCCAGCAGCGGCAGGGATTACACTGAAGCTTTCTTT
>TRBD1|TRBV3-1/TRBV3-2|TRBJ2-7|NA
CASSRGQGINYEQYF
TGTGCCAGCAGCCGGGGACAGGGGATAAACTACGAGCAGTACTTC
>TRBD1|TRBV7-3|TRBJ2-1|NA
CASSPGQVGLNEQFF
TGTGCCAGCAGCCCGGGACAGGTGGGACTCAATGAGCAGTTCTTC
>NA|TRBV5-4|TRBJ2-7|NA
CASSPYQGTYEQYF
TGTGCCAGCAGCCCCTACCAGGGGACCTACGAGCAGTACTTC
>NA|TRBV7-9|TRBJ2-6|few
CASILKSGTGANVLTF
TGTGCCAGCATATTAAAGTCAGGTACTGGGGCCAACGTCCTGACTTTC
>TRBD1|TRBV5-1|TRBJ1-6|NA
CASSLTGTGSSNSPLHF
TGCGCCAGCAGCCTGACCGGGACAGGGTCTAGTAATTCACCCCTCCACTTT
>TRBD1|TRBV11-2|TRBJ2-7|NA
CASSRQGLYEQYF
TGTGCCAGCAGCCGACAGGGGCTCTACGAGCAGTACTTC
>NA|TRBV10-1|TRBJ2-5|NA
CASSQGLRQETQYF
TGCGCCAGCAGCCAAGGACTACGTCAAGAGACCCAGTACTTC
>NA|TRBV27|TRBJ1-2|NA
CASSPQTRYGYTF
TGTGCCAGCAGTCCCCAGACAAGATATGGCTACACCTTC
>NA|TRBV30|TRBJ1-1|NA
CAQWKQVWTEAFF
TGTGCCCAATGGAAACAGGTGTGGACTGAAGCTTTCTTT
>NA|TRBV7-3|TRBJ1-1|once
CASSLEGIQLGTEAFF
TGTGCCAGCAGCTTGGAGGGGATTCAGCTCGGCACTGAAGCTTTCTTT
>NA|TRBV29-1|TRBJ1-1|NA
CRKAGIWAPSGAFF
TGTCGGAAGGCCGGGATATGGGCCCCCTCCGGAGCTTTCTTT
>TRBD2|TRBV7-2|TRBJ2-3|NA
CASSLVTLAGGGTDTQYF
TGTGCCAGCAGCTTAGTGACTCTAGCGGGTGGGGGGACAGATACGCAGTATTTT
>TRBD2|TRBV5-4|TRBJ2-3|NA
CASSFDSGSRDTQYF
TGTGCCAGCAGCTTCGATAGCGGGAGCAGAGATACGCAGTATTTT
>TRBD1|TRBV5-1|TRBJ1-5|NA
CASSQTGDSNQPQHF
TGCGCCAGCAGCCAGACAGGGGATAGCAATCAGCCCCAGCATTTT
>NA|TRBV6-2/TRBV6-3|TRBJ1-2|many
CASSYLGLRSDYGYTF
TGTGCCAGCAGTTACCTGGGACTCAGGAGCGACTATGGCTACACCTTC
>NA|TRBV28|TRBJ1-1|NA
CASSPTDKNTEAFF
TGTGCCAGCAGCCCGACGGACAAGAACACTGAAGCTTTCTTT
>NA|TRBV18|TRBJ1-5|once
CASSPGSGQPQHF
TGTGCCAGCTCACCTGGGTCGGGTCAGCCCCAGCATTTT
>NA|TRBV4-2|TRBJ1-3|NA
CASSQESRAGSGNTIYF
TGTGCCAGCAGCCAAGAATCGAGGGCCGGGTCTGGAAACACCATATATTTT
>TRBD1|TRBV7-8|TRBJ2-2|few
CASSPRDRGSGELFF
TGTGCCAGCAGCCCCCGGGACAGGGGATCCGGGGAGCTGTTTTTT
>TRBD2|TRBV14|TRBJ2-7|NA
CASSQDRTSVNPYEQYF
TGTGCCAGCAGCCAAGATCGGACTAGCGTAAACCCCTACGAGCAGTACTTC